This TCR beta chain was identified in a study of CD4+ T cells in melanoma. Study-level results: A reported correlation linked neoantigen-specific CD4+ T cells to CD8+, macrophage and B cell function. Reportedly, melanoma neoantigen-specific CD4+ T cells showed varied differentiation states.

A word on this clone: The antigen is not known.

Some clones are missing from TCRdb's copy, which holds only in-frame ones; the method was immunoSEQ multiplex PCR. Of approximately 19,000 clones in the sample, approximately 78% were seen once. Germline V gene lookup returns CDR1 MNHEY and CDR2 SVGAGI. Germline trimming cut 5 bases from V and 3 bases from J; bases unmatched to any gene: 5. The CDR3 runs to 15 residues. This TCR derives from a human donor with melanoma. V and J are TRBV6-5 and TRBJ1-1; 11 nucleotides match TRBD1. The CDR3 here is CASSGQGAGDTEAFF. CDR3 in DNA: TGTGCCAGCAGTGGACAGGGGGCTGGTGACACTGAAGCTTTCTTT.